This T cell receptor (beta chain) comes out of a study of long-term antiretroviral therapy in people with HIV. Overall study context: Collection dates of the earliest samples fall about a decade before the 2015 immediate-ART recommendation.

CDR1 SGHRS and CDR2 YFSETQ come from the germline V gene. J was trimmed by 3 bases and V by 5 bases; bases with no gene match: 1. The CDR3 sequence is 12 residues long. Researchers ran immunoSEQ v3.0 at survey level. A per-sample goal of roughly 40,000-50,000 T-cell genomes was targeted by sequencing. Here immunoSEQ multiplex PCR was the method, and the copy in TCRdb shows in-frame clones only, minus some. The sample records about 22,000 clones, roughly 90% being singletons. For each donor, at least one pre-ART and at least two post-ART PBMC samples were available. The gene calls are TRBV5-1 and TRBJ2-7; TRBD1 agrees at 8 bases. The clonotype comes from a man aged 60-69 years with HIV. The material was unsorted PBMCs, obtained 0.6 years after starting antiretroviral therapy. The CDR3 nucleotides are TGCGCCAGCAGTGGGACAGGCTACGAGCAGTACTTC. Protein: CASSGTGYEQYF.